The rows below give T cell receptor beta chains drawn from one sample of a study of blood T cell repertoires in COVID-19. Assay used: immunoSEQ multiplex PCR; TCRdb lists only in-frame clones, some missing. The sample lists about 250,000 clones, about four fifths seen once, with roughly 9.4% in the top ten. Sample: peripheral blood. All receptors derive from a man aged 40-49 years with active or convalescent COVID-19. Both conserved end residues are part of each CDR3. A D gene is named only where the DNA matches it firmly. Where a row states a size, it is once, few, many or the class of an expanded clone; other rows omit it.

j_call,v_call,clone_size,d_call,cdr3_aa,cdr3_nt
TRBJ2-3,TRBV10-3,NA,NA,CAIMARQGMDTQYF,TGTGCCATCATGGCGCGGCAGGGTATGGATACGCAGTATTTT
TRBJ1-2,TRBV9,NA,NA,CASSVGAAYGYTF,TGTGCCAGCAGCGTAGGGGCAGCTTATGGCTACACCTTC
TRBJ2-5,TRBV12-3/TRBV12-4,NA,TRBD1,CASGTVNQETQYF,TGTGCCAGCGGGACAGTCAATCAAGAGACCCAGTACTTC
TRBJ2-5,TRBV2,NA,TRBD2,CASSEQLAGGEETQYF,TGTGCCAGCAGTGAACAACTAGCGGGGGGGGAAGAGACCCAGTACTTC
TRBJ2-5,TRBV18,NA,NA,CASSLRDTQETQYF,TGTGCCAGCTCACTCCGGGACACTCAAGAGACCCAGTACTTC
TRBJ1-1,TRBV5-3,NA,NA,CARSLREANTEAFF,TGTGCCAGAAGCTTGAGGGAGGCGAACACTGAAGCTTTCTTT
TRBJ1-2,TRBV11-2,NA,TRBD1,CALRTGVDYGYTF,TGTGCCTTAAGGACAGGGGTTGACTATGGCTACACCTTC
TRBJ1-1,TRBV7-2,NA,NA,CASSLVRENTEAFF,TGTGCCAGCAGCTTGGTCCGGGAAAACACTGAAGCTTTCTTT
TRBJ1-6,TRBV9,NA,TRBD1,CASSQRQGTNSPLHF,TGTGCCAGCAGTCAACGACAGGGGACAAATTCACCCCTCCACTTT
TRBJ1-5,TRBV2,NA,NA,CASQTDSNQPQHF,TGTGCCAGCCAGACAGATAGCAATCAGCCCCAGCATTTT
TRBJ1-3,TRBV6-5,NA,NA,CASRAGVGNTIYF,TGTGCCAGCAGAGCAGGGGTAGGAAACACCATATATTTT
TRBJ2-1,TRBV7-3,NA,TRBD2,CASSGQLAGSGDEQFF,TGTGCCAGCAGCGGCCAACTAGCGGGAAGCGGCGATGAGCAGTTCTTC
TRBJ2-1,TRBV7-2,once,TRBD2,CASSFRGTTGRGQFF,TGTGCCAGCAGCTTTAGAGGGACTACCGGCCGGGGGCAGTTCTTC
TRBJ1-1,TRBV5-1,NA,NA,CASSLVGLNTEAFF,TGCGCCAGCAGCTTGGTGGGGCTGAACACTGAAGCTTTCTTT
TRBJ1-1,TRBV12-3/TRBV12-4,NA,NA,CASSSDWVTEAFF,TGTGCCAGCAGTTCCGACTGGGTCACTGAAGCTTTCTTT
TRBJ1-4,TRBV19,NA,NA,CASASRGAANEKLFF,TGTGCCAGTGCCTCCAGGGGCGCGGCTAATGAAAAACTGTTTTTT
TRBJ1-6,TRBV6-6,NA,NA,CASSYSVTGGSPLHF,TGTGCCAGCAGTTACTCGGTGACAGGTGGCTCACCCCTCCACTTT
TRBJ2-5,TRBV11-3,NA,TRBD2,CASRREGEETQYF,TGTGCCAGCAGGCGGGAGGGTGAAGAGACCCAGTACTTC
TRBJ2-6,TRBV11-3,NA,TRBD1,CASSPPGQWSGANVLTF,TGTGCCAGCAGCCCACCGGGACAGTGGTCTGGGGCCAACGTCCTGACTTTC
TRBJ2-7,TRBV6-5,NA,TRBD2,CASRRGTSSSYEQYF,TGTGCCAGCAGGCGAGGGACTAGCAGTTCCTACGAGCAGTACTTC
TRBJ2-2,TRBV2,once,NA,CASSVGYYTGELFF,TGTGCCAGCAGTGTGGGCTATTACACCGGGGAGCTGTTTTTT
TRBJ1-5,TRBV27,NA,NA,CASSLLGSLNQPQHF,TGTGCCAGCAGTTTATTGGGCAGCCTGAATCAGCCCCAGCATTTT
TRBJ1-1,TRBV6-1,NA,TRBD1,CASSEYRGPGIF,TGTGCCAGCAGTGAGTACAGGGGCCCTGGGATCTTT
TRBJ2-2,TRBV4-3,NA,NA,CASSQEGSRQGAGELFF,TGCGCCAGCAGCCAAGAGGGCTCACGACAAGGGGCCGGGGAGCTGTTTTTT
TRBJ1-3,TRBV7-9,NA,NA,CASSLGLISGNTIYF,TGTGCCAGCAGCTTAGGACTGATCTCTGGAAACACCATATATTTT
TRBJ1-2,TRBV27,once,NA,CASKFGEGGYTF,TGTGCCAGCAAGTTCGGGGAAGGCGGCTACACCTTC
TRBJ1-1,TRBV6-5,NA,NA,CASSSSGLRWYTEAFF,TGTGCCAGCAGTTCCTCGGGGCTTCGATGGTACACTGAAGCTTTCTTT
TRBJ1-1,TRBV2,NA,TRBD1,CASSDRGNTEAFF,TGTGCCAGCTCTGACAGGGGGAACACTGAAGCTTTCTTT
TRBJ1-4,TRBV11-2,NA,NA,CASSPRWGANEKLFF,TGTGCCAGCAGCCCAAGATGGGGGGCTAATGAAAAACTGTTTTTT
TRBJ2-3,TRBV2,once,TRBD2,CASNPATRGATDTQYF,TGTGCCAGCAATCCCGCGACGCGGGGGGCCACAGATACGCAGTATTTT
TRBJ2-1,TRBV12-3/TRBV12-4,NA,TRBD1,CASRGQGSYEQFF,TGTGCCAGCAGGGGACAGGGTAGCTATGAGCAGTTCTTC
TRBJ2-3,TRBV30,NA,TRBD2,CAWAGLAGGTSTDTQYF,TGTGCCTGGGCGGGACTAGCGGGAGGAACTAGCACAGATACGCAGTATTTT
TRBJ1-6,TRBV14,NA,NA,CASSQDLSPLHF,TGTGCCAGCAGCCAAGACCTCTCACCCCTCCACTTT
TRBJ1-2,TRBV10-3,NA,TRBD1,CAISGAGGSGYTF,TGTGCCATCAGTGGGGCAGGGGGCTCCGGCTACACCTTC
TRBJ2-5,TRBV7-2,NA,TRBD1,CASSTARGQETQYF,TGTGCCAGCAGCACCGCCAGGGGGCAAGAGACCCAGTACTTC